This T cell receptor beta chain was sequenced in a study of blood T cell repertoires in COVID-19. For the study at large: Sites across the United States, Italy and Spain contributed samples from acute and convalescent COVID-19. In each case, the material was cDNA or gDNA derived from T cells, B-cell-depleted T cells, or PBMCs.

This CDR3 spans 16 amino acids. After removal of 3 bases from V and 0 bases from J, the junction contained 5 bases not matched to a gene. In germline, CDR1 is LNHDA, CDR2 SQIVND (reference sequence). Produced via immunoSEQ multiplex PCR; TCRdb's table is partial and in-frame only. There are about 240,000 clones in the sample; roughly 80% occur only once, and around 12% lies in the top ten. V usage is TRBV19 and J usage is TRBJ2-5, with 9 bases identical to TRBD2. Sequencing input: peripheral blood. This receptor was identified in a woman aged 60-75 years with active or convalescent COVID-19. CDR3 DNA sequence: TGTGCCAGTAGTATCGGGACTAGCCCGTACCAAGAGACCCAGTACTTC. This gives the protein CASSIGTSPYQETQYF.